A single sample is the source of the 23 T cell receptor beta chains below, sequenced in a study of OX40 agonist ivuxolimab in advanced cancers. The data were produced by immunoSEQ multiplex PCR, yet TCRdb's version contains in-frame clones alone and is incomplete. In the table there are more than 15,000 clones, roughly 82% of which are singletons. Sequencing used CD4+ or CD8+ T cells sorted from blood, obtained in a trial of the OX40 agonist ivuxolimab. The receptors were sampled from an adult with an advanced solid tumor such as melanoma, head and neck, liver or kidney cancer.

This chain links TRBV7-9 with TRBJ1-5, with 9 bases identical to TRBD1. V shed 5 bases and J 5 bases; nucleotides not matched to a gene: 7. Germline V gene data show CDR1 as SEHNR and CDR2 as FQNEAQ (reference sequence). The CDR3 has 15 residues. CDR3 protein: CASSGGTGLHQPQHF. In nucleotides, the CDR3 is TGTGCCAGCAGCGGAGGGACAGGGTTGCATCAGCCCCAGCATTTT. The full variable domain, completed using reference TRBV7-9 and TRBJ1-5, is DTGVSQNPRHKITKRGQNVTFRCDPISEHNRLYWYRQTLGQGPEFLTYFQNEAQLEKSRLLSDRFSAERPKGSFSTLEIQRTEQGDSAMYLCASSGGTGLHQPQHFGDGTRLSIL.

V and J are TRBV14 and TRBJ2-1; a possible D gene is TRBD2 (6 bases). Germline V lookup: CDR1 SGHDN, CDR2 FVKESK. This CDR3 comprises 17 residues. Trimming cost V 4 bases and J 8 bases, with 24 bases left between them. Here the CDR3 reads CASSRRKWSGQTYEQFF. The CDR3 DNA reads as TGTGCCAGCAGCCGACGGAAATGGAGCGGGCAGACCTATGAGCAGTTCTTC.

This chain joins TRBV2 and TRBJ2-3, with 10 bases aligning to TRBD1. The CDR3 spans 15 residues. With 8 bases clipped from V and 4 bases from J, the junction kept 9 bases outside the gene matches. Germline assignment: CDR1 SNHLY and CDR2 FYNNEI. The CDR3: CASGSAGTGADTQYF. CDR3 DNA: TGTGCCAGCGGTTCAGCCGGGACAGGGGCAGATACGCAGTATTTT.

The rearrangement uses TRBV5-5 and TRBJ1-1; 9 bases are shared with TRBD1. The germline V gene has CDR1 SGHKS and CDR2 YYEKEE (reference sequence). Trimming removed 3 bases from V and 5 bases from J; junction bases left unmatched: 5. CDR3 length: 14 amino acids. The CDR3: CASSSTGGRTEAFF. The DNA for the CDR3 is TGTGCCAGCAGCTCGACAGGGGGTCGGACTGAAGCTTTCTTT.

The gene calls are TRBV2 and TRBJ2-5; no definite D call. The germline V gene encodes CDR1 SNHLY and CDR2 FYNNEI. This CDR3 comprises 12 residues. The V end lost 4 bases, the J end lost 4 bases, and 7 bases lay between the germline ends. The DNA of the CDR3 is TGTGCCAGCAGTGGGATGGGAGAGACCCAGTACTTC. It codes for CASSGMGETQYF.

This chain links TRBV6-6 with TRBJ1-2; TRBD1 matches 8 bases. CDR3 length: 16 residues. The V gene end was trimmed by 5 bases and the J gene end by 1 base; junction bases not matched to a gene: 9. Germline V gene lookup returns CDR1 MNHNY and CDR2 SVGAGI (reference sequence). CDR3 amino acids: CASSTRDRNYNYGYTF. The CDR3 DNA is TGTGCCAGCAGTACTCGGGACAGGAATTATAACTATGGCTACACCTTC.

In its sample, this clone was seen once. The chain carries TRBV5-1 and TRBJ1-4; 11 nucleotides match TRBD1. Germline CDR1 SGHRS, CDR2 YFSETQ. The CDR3 has 15 residues. The J segment lost 7 bases and the V segment lost 4 bases, leaving 6 bases of the junction unmatched. CDR3 in amino acids: CASSPGTGGGEKLFF. As DNA, the CDR3 is TGCGCCAGCAGCCCCGGGACAGGGGGAGGTGAAAAACTGTTTTTT.

Here the CDR3 reads CASSLTLSTDTQYF. CDR3 bases: TGTGCCAGCAGCTTAACTTTGAGCACAGATACGCAGTATTTT. The chain couples TRBV7-9 to TRBJ2-3; no definite D call. V was shortened by 2 bases and J by 0 bases, with 6 bases between the two germline ends. CDR3 length: 14 amino acids. Germline CDR1 is SEHNR and CDR2 is FQNEAQ (reference sequence).

This clone appeared a few times. The chain carries TRBV5-1 and TRBJ2-2, with D possibly being TRBD1 (5 bases). Germline values: CDR1 SGHRS, CDR2 YFSETQ. V was cut by 3 bases and J by 5 bases, with 14 bases left in between. This CDR3 has 15 residues. This CDR3 reads CASSSGAFWTGELFF. The CDR3 DNA sequence: TGCGCCAGCAGCTCTGGGGCTTTCTGGACCGGGGAGCTGTTTTTT.

The chain links TRBV4-3 to TRBJ1-2; 8 nucleotides align to TRBD1. The trim removed 1 base at V and 8 bases at J, leaving 9 bases unmatched. Germline CDR1 LGHNA, CDR2 YSLEER. The CDR3 sequence is 15 residues long. CDR3 sequence: CASSQGGQGAQGYTF. The CDR3 DNA follows: TGCGCCAGCAGCCAAGGAGGGCAGGGGGCTCAGGGCTACACCTTC.

The V and J genes are TRBV28 and TRBJ1-2, with D perhaps TRBD1 (5 bases). CDR3 size: 16 residues. The V gene lost 4 bases and the J gene lost 1 base, with 16 bases spanning the gap. The V gene's germline CDR1 is MDHEN and CDR2 SYDVKM. This CDR3 is CASSSPSTGNNYGYTF. DNA for the CDR3: TGTGCCAGCAGTTCCCCGTCAACAGGAAATAACTATGGCTACACCTTC.

V gene TRBV2 combines with J gene TRBJ1-2; 8 bases match TRBD1. The junction had 14 bases not matched to a gene; V was cut back by 7 bases and J by 4 bases. Germline loops: CDR1 SNHLY, CDR2 FYNNEI. This CDR3 spans 16 amino acids. CDR3: CASTVAGTGFSYGYTF. The CDR3 coding sequence is TGTGCCAGCACCGTCGCCGGGACAGGATTCTCCTATGGCTACACCTTC.

The rearrangement uses TRBV19 and TRBJ2-7, with TRBD1 identical over 9 bases. The V gene end was trimmed by 8 bases and the J gene end by 0 bases; junction bases not matched to a gene: 8. Germline assignment: CDR1 LNHDA and CDR2 SQIVND (reference sequence). This CDR3 is built from 15 residues. CDR3 DNA sequence: TGTGCCAGTGGCTTCAGGGACAGGGCCTCCTACGAGCAGTACTTC. This codes for CASGFRDRASYEQYF.

V usage is TRBV11-3 and J usage is TRBJ2-1; 10 bases match TRBD2. V trimming: 5 bases; J trimming: 5 bases; junction bases outside the gene matches: 9. The CDR3 totals 16 residues. From germline, CDR1 is SGHNT and CDR2 YENEEA. The CDR3 DNA sequence: TGTGCCAGCAGCCCCCGGGGAGCGGGGGGGCACAATGAGCAGTTCTTC. Amino acids: CASSPRGAGGHNEQFF.

The chain recombines TRBV30 with TRBJ2-4; D is tentatively TRBD1 or TRBD2 (6 bases each). The CDR3 length is 17 residues. Germline loops: CDR1 GTSNPN, CDR2 SVGIG (reference sequence). V lost 2 bases to trimming and J lost 3 bases, with 20 bases between them. The CDR3: CAWSRGPGAYGKNIQYF. CDR3 DNA: TGTGCCTGGAGTAGAGGGCCGGGGGCTTATGGCAAAAACATTCAGTACTTC.

The chain is built from TRBV11-1 and TRBJ2-2; 10 bases fit TRBD1. V dropped 5 bases and J dropped 8; count of bases not matched to a gene: 5. Germline CDR1 and CDR2: SGHAT and FQDESV (reference sequence). The CDR3 runs to 14 residues. This CDR3 reads CASSRQGASGELFF. The CDR3 DNA sequence: TGTGCCAGCAGCCGACAGGGGGCTTCGGGGGAGCTGTTTTTT.

The chain has TRBV5-1 and TRBJ1-1, with 12 bases aligning to TRBD1. V trimming: 3 bases; J trimming: 5 bases; junction bases outside the gene matches: 11. This CDR3 is 17 amino acids long. Germline-derived CDR1 and CDR2 are SGHRS and YFSETQ. The CDR3 reads CASSSQGDRGLVTEAFF. CDR3 sequence (DNA): TGCGCCAGCAGCTCCCAGGGGGACAGGGGGCTTGTTACTGAAGCTTTCTTT.

CDR3: CASRLTDTNTEAFF. The CDR3 region has the DNA TGTGCCAGCAGGCTGACAGACACCAACACTGAAGCTTTCTTT. The chain carries TRBV28 and TRBJ1-1; tentatively, D is TRBD1 (5 bases). Looked up from germline, CDR1 is MDHEN and CDR2 is SYDVKM. The CDR3 is 14 amino acids. Trimming cost V 6 bases and J 2 bases, with 13 bases left between them.

The chain employs TRBV6-6 and TRBJ2-1; D remains unclear. Per germline, CDR1 MNHNY and CDR2 SVGAGI (reference sequence). The CDR3 runs 13 residues. The V end lost 2 bases, the J end lost 4 bases, and 6 bases lay between the germline ends. The CDR3 loop is CASSYLSYNEQFF. CDR3 DNA sequence: TGTGCCAGCAGTTACCTCAGTTACAATGAGCAGTTCTTC.

This chain links TRBV5-1 with TRBJ2-1, with 9 nucleotides matching TRBD2. Trimming cost V 5 bases and J 0 bases; bases outside gene matches: 6. The CDR3 has 16 amino acids. Germline values: CDR1 SGHRS, CDR2 YFSETQ. Here the CDR3 reads CASSPSGRSSYNEQFF. As DNA, the CDR3 is TGCGCCAGCAGTCCAAGCGGGAGGAGCTCCTACAATGAGCAGTTCTTC.

V gene TRBV19 combines with J gene TRBJ2-2; 11 bases line up with TRBD1. V lost 5 bases to trimming and J lost 5 bases; unmatched junction nucleotides: 7. The CDR3 spans 16 residues. Looked up from germline, CDR1 is LNHDA and CDR2 is SQIVND (reference sequence). DNA of the CDR3: TGTGCCAGTAGTTCCCGGACAGGGGGCTTTACCGGGGAGCTGTTTTTT. Translating it yields CASSSRTGGFTGELFF. The entire variable domain, with the rest obtained from reference TRBV19 and TRBJ2-2, is as follows: DGGITQSPKYLFRKEGQNVTLSCEQNLNHDAMYWYRQDPGQGLRLIYYSQIVNDFQKGDIAEGYSVSREKKESFPLTVTSAQKNPTAFYLCASSSRTGGFTGELFFGEGSRLTVL.

The chain has TRBV7-2 and TRBJ2-5, with D possibly matching TRBD2 (5 bases). V shed 1 base and J shed 3 bases, with 12 bases lying between them. The germline gives CDR1 SGHTA, CDR2 FQGNSA. The CDR3 has 15 residues. This CDR3 reads CASSLVPSPEETQYF. DNA for the CDR3: TGTGCCAGCAGCTTAGTACCTAGCCCGGAAGAGACCCAGTACTTC.

This chain's CDR3 is CASSTGSNQPQHF. The CDR3 DNA reads TGTGCCAGCAGTACTGGCAGCAATCAGCCCCAGCATTTT. V usage is TRBV28 and J usage is TRBJ1-5; D uncertain. Per germline, CDR1 MDHEN and CDR2 SYDVKM. The CDR3 totals 13 residues. V was clipped by 5 bases and J by 1 base, with 6 bases between them.